The 30 T cell receptor beta chains in this list originate from one sample, sequenced in a study of CD8+ T cells in alopecia areata (dated 2018 in TCRdb). The library was produced with the immunoSEQ multiplex PCR assay. To provide template for TCR sequencing, every sample had RNA extracted and reverse transcribed into cDNA. The clones in this table, taken by TCRdb from immuneACCESS, are in-frame only. Not every clone is retained; where verified, under half of the shortfall comes from an unresolved V gene, and the cause of the rest is unknown. The sample table contains roughly 100,000 clones; only one count was recorded for about 60% of them. The top ten clonotypes cover 7.5% to 9% of the sample. The sequencing input was CD4+ T cells sorted from blood. These receptors were obtained from a human donor in good health.

This sequence joins TRBV30 and TRBJ2-2; TRBD1 might be the D (5 bases). The CDR3 extends over 13 amino acids. Germline V CDR1 and CDR2: GTSNPN, SVGIG (reference sequence). V lost 2 bases, J lost 7 bases, and 11 bases lay in between. The CDR3 coding sequence is TGTGCCTGGAGTTTCAGGGTTGGCGGGGAGCTGTTTTTT. It yields the protein CAWSFRVGGELFF.

The chain joins TRBV29-1 to TRBJ1-4; 9 bases agree with TRBD1. The V gene end was trimmed by 7 bases and the J gene end by 5 bases; junction bases not matched to a gene: 11. This CDR3 is 15 amino acids long. Germline V CDR1 and CDR2: SQVTM, ANQGSEA. CDR3 protein: CSAGAGTGLNEKLFF. The CDR3 region has the DNA TGCAGCGCCGGCGCTGGGACAGGGTTAAATGAAAAACTGTTTTTT.

This clone was seen a single time. The chain couples TRBV4-1 to TRBJ2-2, with 8 nucleotides matching TRBD1. The CDR3 spans 14 residues. CDR1 and CDR2 from the germline V gene are MGHRA and YSYEKL. Trimming at V came to 4 bases and at J to 3 bases, leaving 1 base not matched to a gene. CDR3 loop: CASSRQGYTGELFF. DNA for the CDR3: TGCGCCAGCAGCCGACAGGGGTACACCGGGGAGCTGTTTTTT.

This chain uses TRBV29-1 with TRBJ2-3; the D gene is possibly TRBD2 (6 bases). Deletions cut 4 bases from V and 2 bases from J, with 13 bases between. The CDR3 length is 14 residues. CDR1 is SQVTM and CDR2 is ANQGSEA in the germline V gene. DNA for the CDR3: TGCAGCGTTGCAGGGCGGGGCCTCACAGATACGCAGTATTTT. Protein sequence: CSVAGRGLTDTQYF.

The V and J genes are TRBV7-9 and TRBJ1-1; 7 bases fit TRBD1. CDR1 is SEHNR and CDR2 is FQNEAQ in the germline V gene (reference sequence). V dropped 4 bases and J dropped 3; count of bases not matched to a gene: 5. The CDR3 runs 14 residues. The CDR3 spells CASSSRGPDTEAFF. The CDR3 region has the DNA TGTGCCAGCAGCTCGAGGGGGCCGGACACTGAAGCTTTCTTT. Using reference TRBV7-9 and TRBJ1-1 for the parts outside the CDR3, the full variable domain is DTGVSQNPRHKITKRGQNVTFRCDPISEHNRLYWYRQTLGQGPEFLTYFQNEAQLEKSRLLSDRFSAERPKGSFSTLEIQRTEQGDSAMYLCASSSRGPDTEAFFGQGTRLTVV.

The chain employs TRBV20-1 and TRBJ1-2; D remains ambiguous. V was trimmed by 1 base and J by 3 bases, leaving 3 bases between them. The length of the CDR3 is 11 residues. Germline V gene data show CDR1 as DFQATT and CDR2 as SNEGSKA (reference sequence). The CDR3 region is CSARADYGYTF. CDR3 nucleotide sequence: TGCAGTGCTAGAGCAGACTATGGCTACACCTTC.

This clone has just a few counts. The chain links TRBV7-6 to TRBJ2-5; 8 nucleotides align to TRBD2. CDR3 length: 14 amino acids. V was pared by 6 bases and J by 5 bases, with 8 bases of the junction left unmatched. Germline CDR1 SGHVS, CDR2 FNYEAQ. CDR3 bases: TGTGCCAGCAGGCCCCCCCAGCGGGGGGAGACCCAGTACTTC. Translating it yields CASRPPQRGETQYF.

The CDR3 nucleotides are TGCGCCAGCAGCTTGGGAGACAGATTGTCCGAGCAGTACTTC. Protein sequence: CASSLGDRLSEQYF. This chain uses TRBV5-1 with TRBJ2-7; possible D gene TRBD1, 5 bases. Trimming pared 0 bases from V and 6 bases from J, leaving 13 bases between. Germline loops: CDR1 SGHRS, CDR2 YFSETQ. This CDR3 is built from 14 residues.

This clone was recorded once. The CDR3: CASSRADRGQIVRNNEQFF. CDR3 bases: TGTGCCAGCAGCCGAGCAGACAGGGGGCAAATCGTTCGTAACAATGAGCAGTTCTTC. V gene TRBV5-6 combines with J gene TRBJ2-1; 10 nucleotides align to TRBD1. CDR3 length: 19 amino acids. CDR1 and CDR2 (germline): SGHDT, YYEEEE. V was pared by 4 bases and J by 5 bases, with 18 bases of the junction left unmatched.

This clone was observed once. This rearrangement joins TRBV7-2 to TRBJ2-7, with 7 bases matching TRBD1. Germline CDR1 reads SGHTA; CDR2 reads FQGNSA. The V gene end was trimmed by 3 bases and the J gene end by 5 bases; junction bases not matched to a gene: 4. The CDR3 contains 13 residues. In nucleotides, the CDR3 is TGTGCCAGCAGCTTCGCAGGGGGACACGAGCAGTACTTC. It specifies CASSFAGGHEQYF.

The CDR3 DNA reads as TGTGCCAGCAGCGGGACGGGGGATAGCAATCAGCCCCAGCATTTT. This translates into CASSGTGDSNQPQHF. This chain joins TRBV7-2 and TRBJ1-5; D is possibly TRBD1 (5 bases). Between the trimmed V and J ends, which lost 5 bases and 0 bases, there was a span of 11 bases. CDR1 and CDR2 (germline): SGHTA, FQGNSA. The CDR3 covers 15 residues.

By sample fraction, this clone is medium-sized. This chain uses TRBV4-2 with TRBJ2-6; TRBD1 matches 8 bases. The germline V gene encodes CDR1 LGHNA and CDR2 YNFKEQ. Trimming cost V 4 bases and J 1 base; bases outside gene matches: 6. The CDR3 covers 17 residues. CDR3: CASSLDRDSSGANVLTF. The CDR3, as DNA: TGTGCCAGCAGCCTGGACAGGGACTCATCTGGGGCCAACGTCCTGACTTTC.

V gene TRBV6-1 combines with J gene TRBJ1-6, with 7 bases aligning to TRBD1. The CDR3 loop spans 14 amino acids. Unmatched junction bases numbered 7, after V lost 6 bases and J lost 8 bases. Per the germline V gene, CDR1 is MNHNS and CDR2 is SASEGT. The CDR3 sequence: CASSGGQSYSPLHF. The CDR3, as DNA: TGTGCCAGCAGCGGGGGACAGTCTTATTCACCCCTCCACTTT.

The chain joins TRBV6-5 to TRBJ1-6; D is unresolved. Trimming left V 0 bases short and J 0 bases short, with 3 bases between. The germline V gene has CDR1 MNHEY and CDR2 SVGAGI. This CDR3 has 15 residues. CDR3 sequence (DNA): TGTGCCAGCAGTTACTCGACCTCCTATAATTCACCCCTCCACTTT. This codes for CASSYSTSYNSPLHF.

The chain uses TRBV10-3 and TRBJ2-1; D may match TRBD1 or TRBD2 (5 bases each). Germline V gene data show CDR1 as ENHRY and CDR2 as SYGVKD. The germline V and J ends were trimmed by 6 bases and 4 bases, with 16 bases remaining between them. This CDR3 has 15 residues. CDR3 loop: CAISATGTGYNEQFF. CDR3 in DNA: TGTGCCATCAGCGCAACCGGGACGGGGTACAATGAGCAGTTCTTC.

This clone was detected only a few times. This chain uses TRBV6-1 with TRBJ1-5; D is undetermined. Germline CDR1 and CDR2: MNHNS and SASEGT. CDR3 length: 13 amino acids. V lost 7 bases and J lost 1, with 8 bases in between. DNA of the CDR3: TGTGCCAGCAACGCCGCCAGCAATCAGCCCCAGCATTTT. Translating it yields CASNAASNQPQHF.

The V call is TRBV4-3, the J call TRBJ2-4, with D perhaps TRBD1 or TRBD2 (5 bases each). This CDR3 contains 14 residues. Germline V gene lookup returns CDR1 LGHNA and CDR2 YSLEER. The V and J ends lost 0 bases and 12 bases respectively, with 15 bases between them. CDR3 in amino acids: CASSQDERGRGQYF. The CDR3 bases are TGCGCCAGCAGCCAAGATGAGAGGGGTCGGGGTCAGTACTTC.

The V call is TRBV7-2, the J call TRBJ1-2; the D is unclear. The CDR3 is 13 amino acids. The V gene's germline CDR1 is SGHTA and CDR2 FQGNSA. Trimming left V 6 bases short and J 6 bases short, with 14 bases between. The CDR3, as DNA: TGTGCCAGCAGGACGGGTTGGGTGGATGGCTACACCTTC. Translation: CASRTGWVDGYTF.

This clone was counted a few times. The chain couples TRBV11-2 to TRBJ1-6; D is possibly TRBD1 (5 bases). The CDR3 covers 15 residues. CDR1 and CDR2 (germline): SGHAT, FQNNGV. V gave up 2 bases and J gave up 8 bases, with 13 bases separating them. In nucleotides, the CDR3 is TGTGCCAGCAGCTTACATAGCCGGGGCGATTCACCCCTCCACTTT. Amino acids: CASSLHSRGDSPLHF.

This clone was detected many times. V is TRBV7-2 and J is TRBJ2-7; 10 nucleotides align to TRBD2. Germline-derived CDR1 and CDR2 are SGHTA and FQGNSA. This CDR3 region has 16 residues. V trimming: 5 bases; J trimming: 3 bases; junction bases outside the gene matches: 10. The CDR3 loop is CASSTQSSGGIYEQYF. CDR3 nucleotide sequence: TGTGCCAGCAGCACGCAGTCTAGCGGGGGTATCTACGAGCAGTACTTC. Together with reference TRBV7-2 and TRBJ2-7, the CDR3 gives the full variable domain: GAGVSQSPSNKVTEKGKDVELRCDPISGHTALYWYRQSLGQGLEFLIYFQGNSAPDKSGLPSDRFSAERTGGSVSTLTIQRTQQEDSAVYLCASSTQSSGGIYEQYFGPGTRLTVT.

This clone came up a few times. V and J are TRBV7-2 and TRBJ2-1, with D unresolved. This CDR3 has 15 residues. V was cut by 6 bases and J by 4 bases, with 16 bases left in between. Germline loops: CDR1 SGHTA, CDR2 FQGNSA. The CDR3 loop is CASRPTPASYNEQFF. The CDR3 DNA reads TGTGCCAGCAGACCAACTCCCGCCTCTTACAATGAGCAGTTCTTC. The whole variable domain, remainder taken from reference TRBV7-2 and TRBJ2-1, is GAGVSQSPSNKVTEKGKDVELRCDPISGHTALYWYRQSLGQGLEFLIYFQGNSAPDKSGLPSDRFSAERTGGSVSTLTIQRTQQEDSAVYLCASRPTPASYNEQFFGPGTRLTVL.

This chain joins TRBV13 and TRBJ2-3; weak D call: TRBD2 (6 bases). Germline assignment: CDR1 PRHDT and CDR2 FYEKMQ (reference sequence). Trimming took 5 bases from V and 2 from J, leaving 11 bases between them. The CDR3 runs 14 residues. The CDR3 region has the DNA TGTGCCAGCAGCCGTAGCGGACTCACAGATACGCAGTATTTT. Its translation is CASSRSGLTDTQYF. Using reference TRBV13 and TRBJ2-3 for the parts outside the CDR3, the full variable domain is AAGVIQSPRHLIKEKRETATLKCYPIPRHDTVYWYQQGPGQDPQFLISFYEKMQSDKGSIPDRFSAQQFSDYHSELNMSSLELGDSALYFCASSRSGLTDTQYFGPGTRLTVL.

This sequence joins TRBV7-9 and TRBJ2-2; maybe TRBD2 (6 bases). Trimming took 5 bases from V and 0 from J, leaving 16 bases between them. Germline V gene lookup returns CDR1 SEHNR and CDR2 FQNEAQ (reference sequence). CDR3 size: 17 residues. CDR3 nucleotides: TGTGCCAGCAGCCTGTCCTGGGGGGTCGCGAACACCGGGGAGCTGTTTTTT. This translates into CASSLSWGVANTGELFF.

The chain combines TRBV5-4 with TRBJ2-1, with D perhaps TRBD2 (6 bases). V shed 0 bases and J shed 6 bases, with 13 bases lying between them. Germline V CDR1 and CDR2: SGHNT, YYREEE (reference sequence). The CDR3 is 15 amino acids. The CDR3 protein is CASSLATGVTNEQFF. The CDR3 nucleotides read TGTGCCAGCAGCTTGGCGACGGGGGTAACCAATGAGCAGTTCTTC.

V usage is TRBV7-9 and J usage is TRBJ1-5; TRBD1 is a possible D gene (6 bases). The CDR3 has 13 residues. Between the trimmed V and J ends, which lost 8 bases and 3 bases, there was a span of 11 bases. Germline assignment: CDR1 SEHNR and CDR2 FQNEAQ (reference sequence). This CDR3 reads CASSTGTNQPQHF. CDR3 bases: TGTGCCAGCTCTACAGGGACCAATCAGCCCCAGCATTTT.

This clone occurred a few times. V usage is TRBV5-1 and J usage is TRBJ2-3; 8 bases map to TRBD2. V lost 3 bases, J lost 3 bases, and 15 bases stayed unmatched. The CDR3 is 18 amino acids. Looked up from germline, CDR1 is SGHRS and CDR2 is YFSETQ. This CDR3 is CASSSEVRGGGSTDTQYF. In nucleotides, the CDR3 is TGCGCCAGCAGCTCGGAGGTACGCGGCGGGGGGTCGACAGATACGCAGTATTTT.

J is TRBJ1-3 and V is TRBV29-1, with 12 bases matching TRBD1. The CDR3 runs to 16 residues. Unmatched junction bases numbered 9, after V lost 7 bases and J lost 2 bases. The germline V gene encodes CDR1 SQVTM and CDR2 ANQGSEA. This CDR3 is CSAGTGTGGPGNTIYF. The CDR3 DNA sequence: TGCAGCGCCGGAACCGGGACAGGGGGCCCTGGAAACACCATATATTTT.

The V and J genes are TRBV28 and TRBJ2-2, with no clear D. Germline V gene lookup returns CDR1 MDHEN and CDR2 SYDVKM. This CDR3 region has 13 residues. V was clipped by 3 bases and J by 1 base, with 3 bases between them. This CDR3 reads CASSLRNTGELFF. In DNA form, the CDR3 reads TGTGCCAGCAGTTTGCGGAACACCGGGGAGCTGTTTTTT. Filled out from reference TRBV28 and TRBJ2-2, the complete variable domain reads DVKVTQSSRYLVKRTGEKVFLECVQDMDHENMFWYRQDPGLGLRLIYFSYDVKMKEKGDIPEGYSVSREKKERFSLILESASTNQTSMYLCASSLRNTGELFFGEGSRLTVL.

With regard to this clone: The identical CDR3 is also encoded by other nucleotide sequences in the sample. The chain recombines TRBV5-6 with TRBJ2-5; TRBD1 aligns across 7 bases. With V trimmed by 0 bases and J by 5 bases, 1 base remained unmatched. The germline V gene encodes CDR1 SGHDT and CDR2 YYEEEE. The CDR3 has 13 residues. The CDR3 loop is CASSLGQGETQYF. In nucleotides, the CDR3 is TGTGCCAGCAGCTTGGGACAGGGCGAGACCCAGTACTTC.

DNA for the CDR3: TGCGCCAGCAGCCAAGACCTTAGAACGGAGACCCAGTACTTC. This encodes CASSQDLRTETQYF. V usage is TRBV4-3 and J usage is TRBJ2-5, with D hard to call. The CDR3 covers 14 residues. The germline V gene encodes CDR1 LGHNA and CDR2 YSLEER. V dropped 0 bases and J dropped 5 bases, with 10 bases sitting between them.